A single T cell receptor beta chain is shown here with its context. This entry belongs to a study of shared clonotypes between healthy human individuals. Germline CDR1 MNHEY, CDR2 SVGAGI. CDR3 size: 13 residues. V was pared by 5 bases and J by 12 bases, with 17 bases between. The method was immunoSEQ multiplex PCR; TCRdb's version includes in-frame clones alone and lacks a portion of them. The data show 2 million to 2.5 million clones, more than 80% seen once. The chain combines TRBV6-5 with TRBJ2-1; D not certain. This clonotype originated in a young man in good health. Some clones in this sample may be carry-over from other donors' samples. Sequencing was carried out using naive CD4+ T cells from PBMCs. This sample's subset: CD45RA+ positively selected. The CDR3 region is CASSANDRHGQFF. For the CDR3, the DNA is TGTGCCAGCAGTGCCAACGACCGCCATGGGCAGTTCTTC.